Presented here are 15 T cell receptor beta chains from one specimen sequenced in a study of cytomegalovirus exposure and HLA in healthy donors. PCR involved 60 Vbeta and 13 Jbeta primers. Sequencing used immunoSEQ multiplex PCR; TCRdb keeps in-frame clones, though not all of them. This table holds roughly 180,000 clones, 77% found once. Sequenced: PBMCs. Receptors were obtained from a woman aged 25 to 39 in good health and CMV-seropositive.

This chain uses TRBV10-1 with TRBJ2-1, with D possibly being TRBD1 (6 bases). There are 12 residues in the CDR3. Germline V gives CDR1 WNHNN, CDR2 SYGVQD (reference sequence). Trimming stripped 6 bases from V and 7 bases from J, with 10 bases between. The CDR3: CASRGHLNEQFF. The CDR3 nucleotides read TGCGCCAGCAGGGGACACCTGAATGAGCAGTTCTTC.

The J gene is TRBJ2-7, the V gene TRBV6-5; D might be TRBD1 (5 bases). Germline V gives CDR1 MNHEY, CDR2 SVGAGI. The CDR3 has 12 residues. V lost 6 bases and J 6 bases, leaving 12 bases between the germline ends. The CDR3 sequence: CASSTEGAEQYF. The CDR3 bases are TGTGCCAGCAGCACTGAAGGGGCCGAGCAGTACTTC.

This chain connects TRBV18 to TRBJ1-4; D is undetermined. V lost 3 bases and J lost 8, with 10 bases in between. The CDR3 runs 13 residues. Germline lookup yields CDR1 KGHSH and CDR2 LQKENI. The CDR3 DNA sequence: TGTGCCAGCTCACCTCCCGGGGTGGAAAAACTGTTTTTT. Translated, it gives CASSPPGVEKLFF. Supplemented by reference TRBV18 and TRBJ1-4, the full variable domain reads NAGVMQNPRHLVRRRGQEARLRCSPMKGHSHVYWYRQLPEEGLKFMVYLQKENIIDESGMPKERFSAEFPKEGPSILRIQQVVRGDSAAYFCASSPPGVEKLFFGSGTQLSVL.

CDR3 in amino acids: CASSGRGQGETQYF. CDR3 sequence (DNA): TGTGCCAGCAGCGGGCGCGGACAGGGGGAGACCCAGTACTTC. The V call is TRBV7-9, the J call TRBJ2-5, with 9 bases fitting TRBD1. The CDR3 consists of 14 residues. Germline V CDR1 and CDR2: SEHNR, FQNEAQ (reference sequence). V shed 5 bases and J 5 bases; nucleotides not matched to a gene: 6. The full variable domain, its missing parts supplied by reference TRBV7-9 and TRBJ2-5, is DTGVSQNPRHKITKRGQNVTFRCDPISEHNRLYWYRQTLGQGPEFLTYFQNEAQLEKSRLLSDRFSAERPKGSFSTLEIQRTEQGDSAMYLCASSGRGQGETQYFGPGTRLLVL.

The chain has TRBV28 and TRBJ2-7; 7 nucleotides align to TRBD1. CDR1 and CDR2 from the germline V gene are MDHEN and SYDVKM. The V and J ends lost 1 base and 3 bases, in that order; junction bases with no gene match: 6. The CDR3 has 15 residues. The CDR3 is CASSLLGGQDYEQYF. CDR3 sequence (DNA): TGTGCCAGCAGTTTATTAGGCGGACAGGACTACGAGCAGTACTTC.

The CDR3 reads CASSRDGQTYNEQFF. CDR3 coding DNA: TGCGCCAGCAGCCGCGACGGACAGACATACAATGAGCAGTTCTTC. The V call is TRBV5-1, the J call TRBJ2-1, with TRBD1 as a possible D gene (6 bases). Germline loops: CDR1 SGHRS, CDR2 YFSETQ. There are 15 residues in the CDR3. The V gene lost 4 bases and the J gene lost 4 bases, with 15 bases spanning the gap.

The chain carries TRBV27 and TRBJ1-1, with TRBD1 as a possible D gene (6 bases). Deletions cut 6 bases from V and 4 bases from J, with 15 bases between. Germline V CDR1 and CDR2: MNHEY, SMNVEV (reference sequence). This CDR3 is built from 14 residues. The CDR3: CASRGGGAGTEAFF. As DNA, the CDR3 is TGTGCCAGCAGGGGCGGGGGGGCGGGCACTGAAGCTTTCTTT.

CDR3 sequence: CASKYHDSLAYEQYF. The CDR3 DNA sequence: TGTGCCAGCAAATATCACGACAGTTTGGCCTACGAGCAGTACTTC. The rearrangement joins TRBV27 to TRBJ2-7, with D possibly being TRBD1 (5 bases). CDR1 is MNHEY and CDR2 is SMNVEV in the germline V gene (reference sequence). The CDR3 totals 15 residues. The ends were cut back, 7 bases at V and 2 bases at J, with 18 bases in the middle.

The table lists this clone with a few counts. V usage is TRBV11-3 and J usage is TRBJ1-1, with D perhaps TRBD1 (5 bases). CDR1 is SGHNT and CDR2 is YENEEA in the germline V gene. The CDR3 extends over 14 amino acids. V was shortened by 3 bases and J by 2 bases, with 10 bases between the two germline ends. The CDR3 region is CASSFTGVNTEAFF. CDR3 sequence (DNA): TGTGCCAGCAGCTTTACAGGAGTCAACACTGAAGCTTTCTTT.

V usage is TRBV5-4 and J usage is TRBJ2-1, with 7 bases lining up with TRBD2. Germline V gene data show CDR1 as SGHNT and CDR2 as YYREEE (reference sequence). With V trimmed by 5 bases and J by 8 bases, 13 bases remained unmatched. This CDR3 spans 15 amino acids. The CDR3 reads CASSPPAGSPDEQFF. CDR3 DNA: TGTGCCAGCAGTCCACCAGCGGGGTCTCCTGATGAGCAGTTCTTC.

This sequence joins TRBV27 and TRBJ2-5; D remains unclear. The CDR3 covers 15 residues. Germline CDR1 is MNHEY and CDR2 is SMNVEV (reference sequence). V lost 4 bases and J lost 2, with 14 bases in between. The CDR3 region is CASSSLGTLQETQYF. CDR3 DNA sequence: TGTGCCAGCAGTTCTCTAGGTACTTTACAAGAGACCCAGTACTTC.

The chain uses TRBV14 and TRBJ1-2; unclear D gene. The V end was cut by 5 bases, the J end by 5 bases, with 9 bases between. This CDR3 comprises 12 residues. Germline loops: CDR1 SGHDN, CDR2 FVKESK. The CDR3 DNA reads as TGTGCCAGCAGCTTGGGCCTTTATGGCTACACCTTC. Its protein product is CASSLGLYGYTF. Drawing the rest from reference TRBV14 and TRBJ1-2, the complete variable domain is EAGVTQFPSHSVIEKGQTVTLRCDPISGHDNLYWYRRVMGKEIKFLLHFVKESKQDESGMPNNRFLAERTGGTYSTLKVQPAELEDSGVYFCASSLGLYGYTFGSGTRLTVV.

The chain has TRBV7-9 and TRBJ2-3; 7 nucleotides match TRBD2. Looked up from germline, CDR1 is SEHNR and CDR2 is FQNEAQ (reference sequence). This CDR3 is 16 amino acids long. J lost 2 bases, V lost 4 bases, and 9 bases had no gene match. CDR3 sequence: CASSYMTTSVTDTQYF. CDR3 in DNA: TGTGCCAGCAGCTATATGACCACTAGCGTCACAGATACGCAGTATTTT.

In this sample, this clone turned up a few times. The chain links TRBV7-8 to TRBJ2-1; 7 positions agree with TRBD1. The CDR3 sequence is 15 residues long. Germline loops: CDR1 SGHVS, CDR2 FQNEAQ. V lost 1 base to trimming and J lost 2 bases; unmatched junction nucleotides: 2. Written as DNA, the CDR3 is TGTGCCAGCAGCTTAGGACAGGGAACCTACAATGAGCAGTTCTTC. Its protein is CASSLGQGTYNEQFF. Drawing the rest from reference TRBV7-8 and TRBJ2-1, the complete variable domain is GAGVSQSPRYKVAKRGQDVALRCDPISGHVSLFWYQQALGQGPEFLTYFQNEAQLDKSGLPSDRFFAERPEGSVSTLKIQRTQQEDSAVYLCASSLGQGTYNEQFFGPGTRLTVL.

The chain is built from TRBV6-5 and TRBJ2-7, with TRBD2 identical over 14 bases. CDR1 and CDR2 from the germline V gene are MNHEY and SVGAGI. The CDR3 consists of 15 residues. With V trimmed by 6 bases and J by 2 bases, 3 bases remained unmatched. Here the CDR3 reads CASRPGLAGAYEQYF. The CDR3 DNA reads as TGTGCCAGCAGGCCGGGACTAGCGGGGGCCTACGAGCAGTACTTC.